Listed here is a single T cell receptor (beta chain). Its cognate antigen is unknown. This sample's treatment: oral pan-JAK inhibitor, 5-10 mg twice daily. Those with alopecia areata gave lesional scalp punch biopsies and peripheral blood. The source of the sample is a study of CD8+ T cells in alopecia areata. Turning to the study itself: Among treated patients, oral tofacitinib was administered at 5 to 10 mg twice daily. Whole-study results and caveats: Many of the expanded lesional clones endured in scalp and blood while on tofacitinib.

RNA extraction was followed by reverse transcription into cDNA, which acted as the sequencing template. Profiled with immunoSEQ multiplex PCR; TCRdb holds only in-frame clones, not every one. The table has some 180,000 clones, around half seen once; the top ten hold more than 10%. This TCR was sampled from a human donor with alopecia areata. The material sequenced was CD8+ T cells sorted from blood, taken at week 24, from a patient treated with tofacitinib.

Here the CDR3 reads CASSLSGNTYNSPLHF. The CDR3 DNA follows: TGTGCCAGCAGTTTGAGCGGGAATACCTATAATTCACCCCTCCACTTT. This chain connects TRBV27 to TRBJ1-6, with D unclear. V shed 3 bases and J shed 2 bases, with 11 bases lying between them. This CDR3 has 16 residues. The V gene's germline CDR1 is MNHEY and CDR2 SMNVEV (reference sequence).